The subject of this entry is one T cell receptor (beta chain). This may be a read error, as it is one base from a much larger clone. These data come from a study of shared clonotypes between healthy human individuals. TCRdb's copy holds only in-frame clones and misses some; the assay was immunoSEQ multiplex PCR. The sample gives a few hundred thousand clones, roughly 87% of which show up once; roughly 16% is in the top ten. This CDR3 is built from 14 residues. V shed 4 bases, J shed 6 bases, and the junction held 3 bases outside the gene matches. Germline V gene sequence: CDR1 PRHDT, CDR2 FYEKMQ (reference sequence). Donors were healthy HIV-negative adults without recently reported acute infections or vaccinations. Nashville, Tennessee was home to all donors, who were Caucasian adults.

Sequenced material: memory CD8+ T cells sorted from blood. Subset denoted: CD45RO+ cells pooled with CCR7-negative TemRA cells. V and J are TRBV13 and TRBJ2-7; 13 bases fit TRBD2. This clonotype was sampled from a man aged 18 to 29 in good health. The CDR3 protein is CASSSTSGGREQYF. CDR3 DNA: TGTGCCAGCAGCTCGACTAGCGGGGGGCGCGAGCAGTACTTC.